The source of this TCR beta chain is a study of OX40 agonist ivuxolimab in advanced cancers. The assay was immunoSEQ multiplex PCR, and TCRdb's table has in-frame clones only and misses some. The table lists roughly 80,000 clones, around 80% of them singletons, with 1.5% to 2% in the top ten. Germline CDR1 SGHRS, CDR2 YFSETQ. Trimming removed 7 bases from V and 1 base from J; junction bases left unmatched: 5. CDR3 length equals 14 residues. The gene calls are TRBV5-1 and TRBJ2-3, with 8 bases aligning to TRBD2. Sequencing used CD4+ or CD8+ T cells sorted from blood, obtained in a trial of the OX40 agonist ivuxolimab. The receptor was isolated from an adult with an advanced solid tumor such as melanoma, head and neck, liver or kidney cancer. The DNA of the CDR3 is TGCGCCAGCGGCACTAGCGGAGGCACAGATACGCAGTATTTT. It is translated as CASGTSGGTDTQYF.